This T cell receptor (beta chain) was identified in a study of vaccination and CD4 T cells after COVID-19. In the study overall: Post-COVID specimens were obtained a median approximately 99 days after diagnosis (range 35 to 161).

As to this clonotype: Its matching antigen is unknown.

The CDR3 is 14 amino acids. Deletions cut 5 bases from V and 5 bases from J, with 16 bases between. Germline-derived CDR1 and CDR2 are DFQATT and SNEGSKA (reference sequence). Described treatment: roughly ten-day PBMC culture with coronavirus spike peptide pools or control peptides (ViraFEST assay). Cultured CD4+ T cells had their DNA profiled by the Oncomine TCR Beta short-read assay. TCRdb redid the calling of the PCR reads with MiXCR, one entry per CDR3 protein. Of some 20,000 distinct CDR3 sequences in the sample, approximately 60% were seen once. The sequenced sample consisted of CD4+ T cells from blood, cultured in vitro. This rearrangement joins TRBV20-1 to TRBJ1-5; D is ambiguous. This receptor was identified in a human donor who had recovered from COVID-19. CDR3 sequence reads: CSASDPRPDQPQHF. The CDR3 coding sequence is TGCAGTGCTTCGGACCCGCGGCCCGATCAGCCCCAGCATTTT.